Following are 23 T cell receptor beta chains from one sample sequenced in a study of blood T cell repertoires in COVID-19 (dated by TCRdb to the early 2020s). Receptors were amplified or captured by the immunoSEQ multiplex PCR assay. This is the immuneACCESS table as TCRdb keeps it, with only in-frame sequences that have V and J called. A part of the clones is gone; compared with another copy, unresolved V genes explain less than half, and the rest is unexplained. The sample data list more than 65,000 clones, and 70% to 85% of these were observed just once. Clones ranked in the top ten supply roughly a tenth of the sample. The source material was peripheral blood. All receptors come from a woman aged 45-59 years with acute or convalescent COVID-19.

This sequence joins TRBV6-4 and TRBJ1-6; TRBD1 is a possible D gene (5 bases). Looked up from germline, CDR1 is MRHNA and CDR2 is SNTAGT. The V end lost 6 bases, the J end lost 7 bases, and 10 bases lay between the germline ends. The CDR3 is 13 residues long. CDR3 loop: CASSREGNSPLHF. The CDR3 DNA sequence: TGTGCCAGCAGCAGGGAAGGAAATTCACCCCTCCACTTT.

V is TRBV28 and J is TRBJ1-4; D is unresolved. The ends were cut back, 4 bases at V and 11 bases at J, with 14 bases in the middle. Germline-derived CDR1 and CDR2 are MDHEN and SYDVKM. The CDR3 spans 13 residues. The CDR3 sequence is CASSSKAGNKLFF. The CDR3 DNA reads TGTGCCAGCAGTTCGAAAGCGGGGAATAAACTGTTTTTT.

The chain couples TRBV16 to TRBJ1-1; D is unclear. The germline V and J ends were trimmed by 6 bases and 1 base, with 6 bases remaining between them. The CDR3 totals 12 residues. Germline-derived CDR1 and CDR2 are KGHSY and FQNENV. CDR3 sequence reads: CASSPGNTEAFF. The CDR3 DNA reads as TGTGCCAGCAGTCCGGGGAACACTGAAGCTTTCTTT. The whole variable domain, filled in from reference TRBV16 and TRBJ1-1, reads GEEVAQTPKHLVRGEGQKAKLYCAPIKGHSYVFWYQQVLKNEFKFLISFQNENVFDETGMPKERFSAKCLPNSPCSLEIQATKLEDSAVYFCASSPGNTEAFFGQGTRLTVV.

The chain carries TRBV5-1 and TRBJ2-3; possible D gene TRBD1, 6 bases. The CDR3 runs to 14 residues. Looked up from germline, CDR1 is SGHRS and CDR2 is YFSETQ. V lost 5 bases, J lost 2 bases, and 12 bases lay in between. The CDR3 sequence: CASRRGSNTDTQYF. The CDR3 DNA reads TGCGCCAGCAGAAGGGGGTCGAACACAGATACGCAGTATTTT. Full variable domain (missing parts from reference TRBV5-1 and TRBJ2-3): KAGVTQTPRYLIKTRGQQVTLSCSPISGHRSVSWYQQTPGQGLQFLFEYFSETQRNKGNFPGRFSGRQFSNSRSEMNVSTLELGDSALYLCASRRGSNTDTQYFGPGTRLTVL.

Here the CDR3 reads CASSRRTESGNTIYF. CDR3 nucleotides: TGTGCCAGCTCTAGGAGGACCGAATCTGGAAACACCATATATTTT. The rearrangement joins TRBV18 to TRBJ1-3; D unresolved. The CDR3 sequence is 15 residues long. V was pared by 6 bases and J by 1 base, with 13 bases between. CDR1 and CDR2 from the germline V gene are KGHSH and LQKENI.

The chain employs TRBV13 and TRBJ1-5, with TRBD1 as a possible D gene (5 bases). This CDR3 comprises 15 residues. The germline V gene encodes CDR1 PRHDT and CDR2 FYEKMQ (reference sequence). V was clipped by 0 bases and J by 4 bases, with 10 bases between them. The CDR3 here is CASSLGPGGNQPQHF. The CDR3 DNA is TGTGCCAGCAGCTTAGGCCCGGGGGGTAATCAGCCCCAGCATTTT.

The chain carries TRBV6-5 and TRBJ2-7, with TRBD1 identical over 8 bases. The CDR3 consists of 13 residues. Germline trimming cut 3 bases from V and 4 bases from J; bases unmatched to any gene: 2. Germline V lookup: CDR1 MNHEY, CDR2 SVGAGI. The chain's CDR3 is CASSYRQGYEQYF. The CDR3 coding sequence is TGTGCCAGCAGTTATAGACAGGGGTACGAGCAGTACTTC.

V usage is TRBV19 and J usage is TRBJ2-3; TRBD2 matches at 9 bases. Germline V gene data show CDR1 as LNHDA and CDR2 as SQIVND (reference sequence). J was trimmed by 5 bases and V by 3 bases; bases with no gene match: 12. The CDR3 extends over 17 amino acids. In nucleotides, the CDR3 is TGTGCCAGTAGTATTTCCCTGAGCGGGAGGAGGGGAGATACGCAGTATTTT. Translation: CASSISLSGRRGDTQYF.

This clone came up a few times. In DNA form, the CDR3 reads TGTGCCAGCAGGGAGACAGGGAGGAACACTGAAGCTTTCTTT. Its protein is CASRETGRNTEAFF. The chain carries TRBV27 and TRBJ1-1; 7 bases fit TRBD1. This CDR3 spans 14 amino acids. The V segment lost 6 bases and the J segment 1 base; nucleotides outside the gene matches: 5. Germline-derived CDR1 and CDR2 are MNHEY and SMNVEV (reference sequence).

CDR3 bases: TGTGCCAGCAGCTCCGGGACAGGAGGCACCGGGGAGCTGTTTTTT. Its translation is CASSSGTGGTGELFF. The chain combines TRBV7-2 with TRBJ2-2, with 8 bases that match TRBD1. Germline V gene data show CDR1 as SGHTA and CDR2 as FQGNSA. This CDR3 has 15 amino acids. The J segment lost 4 bases and the V segment lost 4 bases, leaving 5 bases of the junction unmatched.

As concerns this clone: At one end, the junction sequence differs from germline, possibly due to a read error. The chain employs TRBV7-9 and TRBJ2-2, with D perhaps TRBD1 (6 bases). The V gene's germline CDR1 is SEHNR and CDR2 FQNEAQ (reference sequence). This CDR3 region has 12 residues. This CDR3 is CASSSAGTRVYF. The CDR3 region has the DNA TGTGCCAGCAGCTCCGCCGGGACAAGGGTTTATTTT.

The chain couples TRBV13 to TRBJ2-7; TRBD2 aligns across 11 bases. Germline-derived CDR1 and CDR2 are PRHDT and FYEKMQ (reference sequence). V lost 5 bases to trimming and J lost 5 bases; unmatched junction nucleotides: 8. The CDR3 contains 15 residues. In DNA, the CDR3 is TGTGCCAGCAGCCCCAGACTAGCGGGACGCAACGAGCAGTACTTC. Translating it yields CASSPRLAGRNEQYF. Supplemented by reference TRBV13 and TRBJ2-7, the full variable domain reads AAGVIQSPRHLIKEKRETATLKCYPIPRHDTVYWYQQGPGQDPQFLISFYEKMQSDKGSIPDRFSAQQFSDYHSELNMSSLELGDSALYFCASSPRLAGRNEQYFGPGTRLTVT.

The chain links TRBV7-8 to TRBJ2-3, with a weak D call TRBD1 (6 bases). The CDR3 loop spans 16 amino acids. V lost 1 base and J 0 bases, leaving 11 bases between the germline ends. CDR1 SGHVS and CDR2 FQNEAQ come from the germline V gene. CDR3 DNA: TGTGCCAGCAGCTTAGGGGGGCTCTGGAGCACAGATACGCAGTATTTT. It is translated as CASSLGGLWSTDTQYF.

The chain has TRBV11-2 and TRBJ1-1, with D perhaps matching TRBD1 (5 bases). There are 16 residues in the CDR3. Trimming cost V 5 bases and J 2 bases, with 18 bases left between them. The germline V gene encodes CDR1 SGHAT and CDR2 FQNNGV. The CDR3: CASSLQGGWDNTEAFF. CDR3 DNA: TGTGCCAGCAGCCTGCAGGGAGGGTGGGATAACACTGAAGCTTTCTTT. The entire variable domain, with the rest obtained from reference TRBV11-2 and TRBJ1-1, is as follows: EAGVAQSPRYKIIEKRQSVAFWCNPISGHATLYWYQQILGQGPKLLIQFQNNGVVDDSQLPKDRFSAERLKGVDSTLKIQPAKLEDSAVYLCASSLQGGWDNTEAFFGQGTRLTVV.

This chain connects TRBV27 to TRBJ2-5, with 7 bases matching TRBD2. CDR3 length: 14 amino acids. Germline trimming cut 4 bases from V and 5 bases from J; bases unmatched to any gene: 7. Germline values: CDR1 MNHEY, CDR2 SMNVEV (reference sequence). The CDR3 DNA is TGTGCCAGCAGTTATGATAGCGGGCAGGAGACCCAGTACTTC. This codes for CASSYDSGQETQYF.

The CDR3 nucleotides are TGTGCCACCAGCAGAGATCGTCTAGCTGGAACCGGGGAGCTGTTTTTT. It yields the protein CATSRDRLAGTGELFF. The rearrangement uses TRBV15 and TRBJ2-2; maybe TRBD2 (5 bases). Per the germline V gene, CDR1 is LNHNV and CDR2 is YYDKDF (reference sequence). V was trimmed by 0 bases and J by 5 bases, leaving 13 bases between them. This CDR3 is built from 16 residues.

This rearrangement joins TRBV18 to TRBJ1-1; D gene unclear. Deletions cut 3 bases from V and 1 base from J, with 12 bases between. This CDR3 is 15 amino acids long. Germline V gene lookup returns CDR1 KGHSH and CDR2 LQKENI. CDR3 sequence (DNA): TGTGCCAGCTCACCTACATCTTTTTGGAACACTGAAGCTTTCTTT. Its translation: CASSPTSFWNTEAFF.

The V and J genes are TRBV6-5 and TRBJ1-2; 8 bases are shared with TRBD1. The CDR3 contains 14 residues. The germline V gene encodes CDR1 MNHEY and CDR2 SVGAGI. With V trimmed by 7 bases and J by 6 bases, 10 bases remained unmatched. In DNA, the CDR3 is TGTGCCAGCATTCAGGGACAGGTGGGAAATGGCTACACCTTC. Translating gives CASIQGQVGNGYTF.

This clone occurred once. The chain uses TRBV6-5 and TRBJ2-1; 7 positions match TRBD2. The V segment lost 6 bases and the J segment 8 bases; nucleotides outside the gene matches: 7. The CDR3 is 13 amino acids. Per the germline V gene, CDR1 is MNHEY and CDR2 is SVGAGI. CDR3 in amino acids: CASRRRLADEQFF. CDR3 nucleotide sequence: TGTGCCAGCAGGCGGAGACTAGCCGATGAGCAGTTCTTC.

The chain employs TRBV7-8 and TRBJ2-1; 9 nucleotides line up with TRBD2. J was trimmed by 5 bases and V by 3 bases; bases with no gene match: 5. The CDR3 extends over 15 amino acids. Germline V CDR1 and CDR2: SGHVS, FQNEAQ. The CDR3 sequence: CASSFSGRANNEQFF. As DNA, the CDR3 is TGTGCCAGCAGCTTTAGCGGGAGAGCAAACAATGAGCAGTTCTTC.

This chain connects TRBV27 to TRBJ2-7; 14 nucleotides line up with TRBD2. The CDR3 consists of 16 residues. The V segment lost 6 bases and the J segment 3 bases; nucleotides outside the gene matches: 7. CDR1 and CDR2 (germline): MNHEY, SMNVEV (reference sequence). The CDR3, as DNA: TGTGCCAGCAGGGGCTTTGGGACTAGCGGGAGCTACGAGCAGTACTTC. This gives the protein CASRGFGTSGSYEQYF.

This clone has just one count. The rearrangement joins TRBV11-2 to TRBJ2-7, with TRBD2 matching over 11 bases. CDR1 is SGHAT, CDR2 FQNNGV, per germline. The ends lost 1 base at V and 6 bases at J; junction bases unmatched: 17. CDR3 length: 19 amino acids. The CDR3, as DNA: TGTGCCAGCAGCTTAGCCCCAGGAACCAGATTAGCGGGAGGGACCGAGCAGTACTTC. Amino acid sequence: CASSLAPGTRLAGGTEQYF.

The rearrangement uses TRBV6-6 and TRBJ1-6, with D unresolved. Germline V gene data show CDR1 as MNHNY and CDR2 as SVGAGI (reference sequence). This CDR3 has 14 amino acids. The V gene lost 0 bases and the J gene lost 7 bases, with 7 bases spanning the gap. For the CDR3, the DNA is TGTGCCAGCAGTTACTCGGAGGAGAATTCACCCCTCCACTTT. Translation: CASSYSEENSPLHF.